This T cell receptor (beta chain) appears in the sequencing data of a study of PD-1 blockade in classical Hodgkin lymphoma. Findings and caveats of the study: Nivolumab initiated under 1 year post-ASCT led to patient exclusion. Newly diagnosed patients reportedly trailed healthy donors in baseline TCR diversity. Complete responders had baseline diversity similar to newly diagnosed patients. What caused the repertoire differences, perhaps disease activity or prior therapy, remains undefined.

The length of the CDR3 is 18 residues. Germline CDR1 is SGHDT and CDR2 is YYEEEE. V shed 0 bases, J shed 2 bases, and the junction held 13 bases outside the gene matches. Every patient relapsed after autologous stem cell transplantation, and brentuximab vedotin exposure varied. Sequencing was performed with immunoSEQ multiplex PCR; in TCRdb, only in-frame clones are kept and a portion is missing. The profile shows about 100,000 clones, approximately 90% of them singletons. In regard to this clone: Its antigen is as yet unknown.

The TCR was taken from a human donor with classical Hodgkin lymphoma. This material consisted of peripheral blood mononuclear cells (PBMCs), taken before the second cycle of nivolumab. V usage is TRBV5-6 and J usage is TRBJ1-2; 7 positions match TRBD1. Here the CDR3 DNA reads TGTGCCAGCAGCTTGGATCTTAACAGGGGTGGAAGAAACTATGGCTACACCTTC. Encoded protein: CASSLDLNRGGRNYGYTF.